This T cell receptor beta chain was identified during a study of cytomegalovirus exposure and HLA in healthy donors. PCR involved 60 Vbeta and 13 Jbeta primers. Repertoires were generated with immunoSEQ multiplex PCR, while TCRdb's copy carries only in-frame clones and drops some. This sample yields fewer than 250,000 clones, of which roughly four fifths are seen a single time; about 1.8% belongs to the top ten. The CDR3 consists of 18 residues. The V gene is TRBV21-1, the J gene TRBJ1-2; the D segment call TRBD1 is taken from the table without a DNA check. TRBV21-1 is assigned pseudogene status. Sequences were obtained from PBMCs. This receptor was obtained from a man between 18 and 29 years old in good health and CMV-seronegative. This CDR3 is CASSKGLSTQKVGYGYTF. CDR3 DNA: TGTGCCAGCAGCAAAGGGTTGTCCACACAGAAAGTAGGCTATGGCTACACCTTC.